Listed below are T cell receptor beta chains from one sample, sequenced in a study of T cells in Graves' hyperthyroidism and ophthalmopathy. Each CDR3 protein is one row after TCRdb ran MiXCR on the multiplex PCR reads. The sample lists hundreds of thousands of distinct CDR3 sequences, roughly 20% occurring once. Sample: blood. These receptors were obtained from a man aged 30 to 39 with Graves' ophthalmopathy. Both conserved end residues are part of each CDR3. A D gene is named only where the DNA matches it firmly. Some rows mark clone size as missing; the rest say once, few, many or name a class of expanded clone.

- TRBJ1-6 TRBV27 few CASSTTQGIGNPILALHF TGTGCCAGCAGTACCACTCAAGGGATTGGGAACCCGATTCTTGCCCTCCACTTT
TRBD1 TRBJ1-1 TRBV7-9 few CASSARTGPEAFF TGTGCCAGCAGCGCGAGGACAGGTCCTGAAGCTTTCTTT
TRBD2 TRBJ2-2 TRBV9 - CASSAGLVLGGELFF TGTGCCAGCAGCGCCGGACTAGTTCTCGGCGGGGAGCTGTTTTTT
- TRBJ1-5 TRBV6-1 once CASSDYSQPQHF TGTGCCAGCAGTGATTACAGTCAGCCCCAGCATTTT
- TRBJ1-3 TRBV6-6 many CASSYSIRPVGNTIYF TGTGCCAGCAGTTACTCCATACGGCCGGTCGGAAACACCATATATTTT
TRBD1 TRBJ2-7 TRBV28 many CASSFPGQDPYEQYF TGTGCCAGCAGTTTCCCGGGACAGGATCCCTACGAGCAGTACTTC
- TRBJ1-5 TRBV9 - CASSVGPFYDQPQHF TGTGCCAGCAGCGTCGGCCCCTTCTATGATCAGCCCCAGCATTTT
- TRBJ2-7 TRBV27 - CASSYREGYEQYF TGTGCCAGCAGTTACCGGGAAGGGTACGAGCAGTACTTC
- TRBJ1-6 TRBV28 few CASSFRQGFRSPLHF TGTGCCAGCAGTTTCAGGCAGGGGTTTCGGTCACCCCTCCACTTT
TRBD1 TRBJ2-4 TRBV4-3 - CASSQDEGTGYIQYF TGCGCCAGCAGCCAAGACGAGGGGACAGGATACATTCAGTACTTC
- TRBJ2-7 TRBV28 many CASSPDTAYEQYF TGTGCCAGCAGCCCAGACACCGCCTACGAGCAGTACTTC
- TRBJ2-3 TRBV27 few CASSPRAGRTDTQYF TGTGCCAGCAGTCCTCGAGCAGGGAGGACAGATACGCAGTATTTT
TRBD2 TRBJ2-3 TRBV6-1 few CASRYLAGVADTQYF TGTGCCAGCAGATACCTAGCGGGAGTGGCAGATACGCAGTATTTT
- TRBJ1-4 TRBV4-1 - CASSQVATPYEKLFF TGCGCCAGCAGCCAAGTCGCGACACCGTATGAAAAACTGTTTTTT
- TRBJ1-5 TRBV4-1 many CASSHYLARTQPQHF TGCGCCAGCAGCCATTATTTGGCCCGGACGCAGCCCCAGCATTTT
- TRBJ1-5 TRBV12-3/TRBV12-4 - CASSLGEGGSQHF TGTGCCAGCAGTTTAGGTGAGGGGGGATCCCAGCATTTT
TRBD1 TRBJ1-2 TRBV30 many CAWSVKGAYGYTF TGTGCCTGGAGTGTAAAGGGGGCCTATGGCTACACCTTC
- TRBJ1-2 TRBV28 many CASRPVGHYGYTF TGTGCCAGCAGGCCAGTAGGCCACTATGGCTACACCTTC
TRBD1 TRBJ1-1 TRBV12-3/TRBV12-4 - CASRTQGMGATEAFF TGTGCCAGCAGGACACAGGGGATGGGTGCCACTGAAGCTTTCTTT
- TRBJ1-5 TRBV19 few CASSIEQGSYQPQHF TGTGCCAGTAGTATCGAGCAGGGCTCTTATCAGCCCCAGCATTTT
- TRBJ2-7 TRBV5-1 - CASSLAEFQGAYEQYF TGCGCCAGCAGCTTGGCGGAGTTTCAAGGGGCGTACGAGCAGTACTTC
- TRBJ2-7 TRBV28 many CASSYYSEYEQYF TGTGCCAGCAGTTACTACAGCGAATACGAGCAGTACTTC
- TRBJ1-1 TRBV7-9 few CASSSTPVAFF TGTGCCAGCAGCTCGACGCCCGTAGCTTTCTTT
- TRBJ1-5 TRBV7-2 many CASSPKEGSNQPQHF TGTGCCAGCAGCCCAAAGGAGGGTAGCAATCAGCCCCAGCATTTT
TRBD2 TRBJ2-7 TRBV4-2 - CASSYRLAEVYEQYF TGTGCCAGCAGCTACAGACTAGCGGAGGTCTACGAGCAGTACTTC
- TRBJ2-5 TRBV20-1 - CSAKVRSGPQYF TGCAGTGCTAAGGTGCGTTCGGGACCACAGTACTTC
TRBD2 TRBJ2-3 TRBV7-3 few CASSPQGRLAGGPVDTQYF TGTGCCAGTAGCCCCCAAGGCCGACTAGCGGGAGGGCCAGTGGATACGCAGTATTTT
TRBD1 TRBJ1-6 TRBV3-1 - CASSPGDRAHSPLHF TGTGCCAGCAGCCCGGGGGACAGGGCGCATTCACCCCTCCACTTT
TRBD1 TRBJ1-2 TRBV5-1 many CASHPSSLGTGASSYGYTF TGCGCCAGCCATCCCTCTAGCCTTGGGACAGGGGCATCTTCCTATGGCTACACCTTC
- TRBJ2-7 TRBV11-2 many CASRHVRGGGEQYF TGTGCCAGCAGACACGTGAGGGGGGGCGGGGAGCAGTACTTC
- TRBJ1-2 TRBV9 - CASSASGLWGYTF TGTGCCAGCAGCGCCTCAGGGCTTTGGGGCTACACCTTC
TRBD2 TRBJ2-3 TRBV29-1 once CSGGLAGVTDTQYF TGCAGCGGGGGACTAGCGGGAGTCACAGATACGCAGTATTTT
- TRBJ1-4 TRBV6-1 few CASRPQGPSEKLFF TGTGCCAGCAGACCCCAGGGTCCCAGCGAAAAACTGTTTTTT
TRBD1 TRBJ1-4 TRBV28 many CASGTGGLMGTNEKLFF TGTGCCAGCGGGACAGGGGGATTGATGGGGACTAATGAAAAACTGTTTTTT
TRBD2 TRBJ2-1 TRBV5-1 - CASSRAGGGGEQFF TGCGCCAGCAGCCGAGCGGGAGGGGGAGGTGAGCAGTTCTTC
TRBD2 TRBJ2-2 TRBV9 few CATQRGGELFF TGTGCCACCCAGCGGGGCGGGGAGCTGTTTTTT
TRBD1 TRBJ1-5 TRBV5-5 - CASSLVQGSNQPQHF TGTGCCAGCAGCTTGGTACAGGGGTCCAATCAGCCCCAGCATTTT
TRBD2 TRBJ2-7 TRBV6-1 - CASSPPVGTSGVKDYEQYF TGTGCCAGCAGCCCCCCCGTGGGGACTAGCGGGGTCAAGGACTACGAGCAGTACTTC
- TRBJ2-1 TRBV7-3 - CASSPTGLYNEQFF TGTGCCAGCAGCCCAACCGGACTGTACAATGAGCAGTTCTTC
TRBD2 TRBJ2-1 TRBV20-1 - CSARGTSDNEQFF TGCAGTGCTAGAGGGACTAGCGACAATGAGCAGTTCTTC
- TRBJ1-5 TRBV20-1 - CSARGGQNQPQHF TGCAGTGCTAGGGGGGGGCAGAATCAGCCCCAGCATTTT
TRBD2 TRBJ2-1 TRBV4-1 - CASSFPLAGNDNEQFF TGCGCCAGCAGCTTTCCACTAGCGGGAAATGACAATGAGCAGTTCTTC
TRBD1 TRBJ1-6 TRBV14 few CASSQDLDVVGQGVFSYNSPLHF TGTGCCAGCAGCCAAGATCTAGATGTTGTGGGACAGGGGGTTTTCTCCTATAATTCACCCCTCCACTTT
- TRBJ2-6 TRBV29-1 - CSVELGNLNVLTF TGCAGCGTTGAATTGGGTAACCTCAACGTCCTGACTTTC
- TRBJ2-6 TRBV3-1 - CASSQDRRPGANVLTF TGTGCCAGCAGCCAAGACAGGAGGCCTGGGGCCAACGTCCTGACTTTC
- TRBJ1-2 TRBV28 few CASSAQGYGYTF TGTGCCAGCAGTGCACAGGGCTATGGCTACACCTTC
- TRBJ2-7 TRBV14 few CASSLRPGDYEQYF TGTGCCAGCAGCCTTAGACCCGGGGATTACGAGCAGTACTTC
TRBD1 TRBJ2-7 TRBV7-9 few CASSSDRGASYEQYF TGTGCCAGCAGCTCAGACAGGGGGGCCTCCTACGAGCAGTACTTC
TRBD2 TRBJ2-7 TRBV10-3 - CAIRTSDGHYEQYF TGTGCCATCAGGACTAGCGATGGCCACTACGAGCAGTACTTC
- TRBJ2-7 TRBV20-1 - CSARVLGEVNSYEQYF TGCAGTGCTAGGGTCTTAGGTGAGGTGAACTCCTACGAGCAGTACTTC
- TRBJ2-3 TRBV7-3 - CASSSNVGHSTDTQYF TGTGCCAGCAGCTCTAACGTGGGACACAGCACAGATACGCAGTATTTT
TRBD1 TRBJ1-6 TRBV14 many CASSQAGTGHSPLHF TGTGCCAGCAGCCAAGCTGGGACAGGACATTCACCCCTCCACTTT
TRBD1 TRBJ2-7 TRBV6-1 many CASRQGQGTYEQYF TGTGCCAGCAGGCAAGGACAGGGGACCTACGAGCAGTACTTC
TRBD1 TRBJ1-1 TRBV6-1 many CASSAQGAQTAFF TGTGCCAGCAGTGCACAGGGGGCGCAGACAGCTTTCTTT
TRBD2 TRBJ2-3 TRBV7-6 - CASSSSAGGYTDTQYF TGTGCCAGCAGCTCCTCAGCGGGAGGTTACACAGATACGCAGTATTTT
TRBD1 TRBJ2-5 TRBV24-1 - CATSDWQRQGQETQYF TGTGCCACCAGTGATTGGCAAAGACAGGGCCAAGAGACCCAGTACTTC
- TRBJ1-6 TRBV3-1 many CASSPSGTVGSPLHF TGTGCCAGCAGCCCATCAGGGACGGTTGGTTCACCCCTCCACTTT
- TRBJ2-7 TRBV11-2 few CASSLIFSYEQYF TGTGCCAGCAGCCTAATTTTCTCCTACGAGCAGTACTTC
TRBD1 TRBJ2-2 TRBV18 - CASSSTGGRTGELFF TGTGCCAGCTCGTCGACAGGGGGTCGGACCGGGGAGCTGTTTTTT
- TRBJ2-6 TRBV19 few CASSIETGANVLTF TGTGCCAGTAGTATCGAAACTGGGGCCAACGTCCTGACTTTC